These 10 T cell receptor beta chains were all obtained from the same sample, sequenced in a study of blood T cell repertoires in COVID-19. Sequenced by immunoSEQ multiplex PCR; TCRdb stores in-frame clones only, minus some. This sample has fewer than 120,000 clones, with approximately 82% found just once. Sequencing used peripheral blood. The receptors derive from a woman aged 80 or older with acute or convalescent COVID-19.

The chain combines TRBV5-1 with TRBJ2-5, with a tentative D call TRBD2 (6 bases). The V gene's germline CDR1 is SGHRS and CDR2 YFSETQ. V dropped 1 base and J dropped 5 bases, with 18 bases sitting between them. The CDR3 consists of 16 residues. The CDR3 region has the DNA TGCGCCAGCAGCTTGCCCGAGGTCGGGGGTCGGGAGACCCAGTACTTC. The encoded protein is CASSLPEVGGRETQYF.

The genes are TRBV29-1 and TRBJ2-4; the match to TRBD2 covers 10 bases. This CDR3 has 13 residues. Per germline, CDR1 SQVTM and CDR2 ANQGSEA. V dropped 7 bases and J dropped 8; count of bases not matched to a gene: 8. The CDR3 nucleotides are TGCAGCGCCACTACTAGCGGGAACGACATTCAGTACTTC. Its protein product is CSATTSGNDIQYF. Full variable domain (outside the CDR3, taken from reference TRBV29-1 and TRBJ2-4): SAVISQKPSRDICQRGTSLTIQCQVDSQVTMMFWYRQQPGQSLTLIATANQGSEATYESGFVIDKFPISRPNLTFSTLTVSNMSPEDSSIYLCSATTSGNDIQYFGAGTRLSVL.

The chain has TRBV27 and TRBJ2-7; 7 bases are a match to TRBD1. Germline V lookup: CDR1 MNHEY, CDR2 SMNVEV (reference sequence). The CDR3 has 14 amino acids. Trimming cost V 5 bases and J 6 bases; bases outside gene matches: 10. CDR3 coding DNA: TGTGCCAGCAGTCCGTACAGGGGTGGGGGCGAGCAGTACTTC. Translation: CASSPYRGGGEQYF.

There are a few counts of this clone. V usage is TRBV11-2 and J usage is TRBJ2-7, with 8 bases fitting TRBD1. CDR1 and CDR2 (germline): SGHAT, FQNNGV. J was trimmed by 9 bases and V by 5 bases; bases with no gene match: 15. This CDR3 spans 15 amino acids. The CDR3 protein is CASSPQAGQGPLQYF. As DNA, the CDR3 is TGTGCCAGCAGCCCCCAAGCCGGACAGGGCCCATTGCAGTACTTC.

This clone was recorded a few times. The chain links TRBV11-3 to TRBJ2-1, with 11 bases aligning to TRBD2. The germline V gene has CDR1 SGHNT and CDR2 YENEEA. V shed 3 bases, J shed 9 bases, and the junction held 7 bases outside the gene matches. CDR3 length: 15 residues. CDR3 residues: CASSFVAGGHGEQFF. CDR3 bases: TGTGCCAGCAGCTTTGTAGCGGGAGGGCACGGTGAGCAGTTCTTC.

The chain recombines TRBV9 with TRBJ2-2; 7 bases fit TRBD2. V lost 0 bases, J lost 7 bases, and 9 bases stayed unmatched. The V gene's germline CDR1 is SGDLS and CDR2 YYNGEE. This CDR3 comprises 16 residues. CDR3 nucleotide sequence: TGTGCCAGCAGCGTAGTTGGCGGGACGGGAGGCGGGGAGCTGTTTTTT. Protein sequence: CASSVVGGTGGGELFF.

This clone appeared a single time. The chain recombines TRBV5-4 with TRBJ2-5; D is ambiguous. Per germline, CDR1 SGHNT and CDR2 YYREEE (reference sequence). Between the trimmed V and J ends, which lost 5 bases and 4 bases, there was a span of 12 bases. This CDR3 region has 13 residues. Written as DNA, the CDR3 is TGTGCCAGCAGGCCTGTCGTCGGAGAGACCCAGTACTTC. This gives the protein CASRPVVGETQYF.

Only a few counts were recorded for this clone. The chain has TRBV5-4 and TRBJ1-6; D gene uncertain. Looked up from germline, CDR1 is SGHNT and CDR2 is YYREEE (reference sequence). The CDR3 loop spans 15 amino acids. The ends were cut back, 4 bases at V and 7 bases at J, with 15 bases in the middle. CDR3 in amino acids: CASSPLEGANSPLHF. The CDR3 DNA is TGTGCCAGCAGCCCCCTTGAGGGTGCGAATTCACCCCTCCACTTT.

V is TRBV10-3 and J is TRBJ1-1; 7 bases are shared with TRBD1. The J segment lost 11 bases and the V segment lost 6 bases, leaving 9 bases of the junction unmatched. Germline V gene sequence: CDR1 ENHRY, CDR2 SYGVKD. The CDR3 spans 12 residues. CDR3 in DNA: TGTGCCATCAGCGACGACAGGGACTGGGCTTTCTTT. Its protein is CAISDDRDWAFF.

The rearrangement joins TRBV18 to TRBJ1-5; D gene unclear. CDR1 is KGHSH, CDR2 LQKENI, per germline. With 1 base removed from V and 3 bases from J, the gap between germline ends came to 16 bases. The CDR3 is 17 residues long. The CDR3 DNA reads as TGTGCCAGCTCACCACAAGCGCCCGGGTTCGACAATCAGCCCCAGCATTTT. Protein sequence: CASSPQAPGFDNQPQHF.